The sequence of this T cell receptor beta chain was determined in a study of T cells in Graves' hyperthyroidism and ophthalmopathy. Findings and limits, study-wide: Most expanded thyroid clonotypes above 0.001 recurred in blood.

This clonotype appeared many times. Its antigen is not identified. TCR beta CDR3 regions were amplified from RNA transcripts. First-round RT-PCR of the TCR CDR3 relied on the HTBI primer set. TCRdb analysed the multiplex PCR reads with MiXCR anew, one entry per CDR3 protein. The data show about 560,000 distinct CDR3 sequences, 16% seen once. Germline values: CDR1 LGHNA, CDR2 YSLEER. V shed 5 bases and J shed 4 bases, with 13 bases lying between them. CDR3 size: 14 residues. The chain has TRBV4-3 and TRBJ2-3; D not resolved. The sample was blood. This receptor was taken from a woman between 18 and 30 years old with Graves' hyperthyroidism. CDR3 residues: CASSSTAFADTQYF. The CDR3 DNA reads TGCGCCAGCAGCTCCACAGCATTCGCAGATACGCAGTATTTT.